This T cell receptor (beta chain) was documented in a study of blood T cell repertoires in COVID-19. Study-wide context: Spain, Italy and the United States supplied samples that represented acute and convalescent COVID-19.

Germline CDR1 LGHNA, CDR2 YSLEER. V lost 4 bases and J lost 6; bases outside the gene matches: 6. The CDR3 length is 13 residues. In the original processing: Nucleated cell counts were estimated from reference gene primer amplification. Sequenced by immunoSEQ multiplex PCR; TCRdb stores in-frame clones only, minus some. The DNA was the basis for D and trimming; V, J and clone size are from that table. Of fewer than 350,000 clones in the sample, about 86% were seen once. While infection was still active, Seattle patients were enrolled and then followed longitudinally. J is TRBJ2-7 and V is TRBV4-3; 7 bases map to TRBD1. The receptor was isolated from a woman in her seventies with COVID-19, enrolled during active disease. Material: peripheral blood. The CDR3 bases are TGCGCCAGCAGCCGAGACGGACAGGCCGAGCAGTACTTC. This codes for CASSRDGQAEQYF.